These 5 T cell receptor beta chains were sequenced from one sample in a study of blood T cell repertoires in COVID-19. TCRdb's copy holds only in-frame clones and misses some; the assay was immunoSEQ multiplex PCR. The sample has 62,000 or so clones, roughly nine tenths seen once. Sequences were obtained from peripheral blood. These TCRs come from a man aged 45 to 65 with acute or convalescent COVID-19.

V and J are TRBV2 and TRBJ2-3; TRBD2 is a possible D gene (6 bases). This CDR3 is 16 amino acids long. Germline loops: CDR1 SNHLY, CDR2 FYNNEI. V lost 1 base and J lost 1, with 12 bases in between. Here the CDR3 reads CASSEETSIGTDTQYF. In DNA, the CDR3 is TGTGCCAGCAGTGAAGAGACTAGTATCGGCACAGATACGCAGTATTTT.

J is TRBJ2-2 and V is TRBV4-3; D is uncertain. V lost 0 bases, J lost 4 bases, and 9 bases lay in between. The CDR3 runs 15 residues. Germline values: CDR1 LGHNA, CDR2 YSLEER. The CDR3 reads CASSQDLPSTGELFF. CDR3 sequence (DNA): TGCGCCAGCAGCCAAGATCTCCCCTCCACCGGGGAGCTGTTTTTT.

The genes are TRBV10-3 and TRBJ1-2, with D uncertain. V was pared by 4 bases and J by 3 bases, with 9 bases between. The length of the CDR3 is 13 residues. CDR1 ENHRY and CDR2 SYGVKD come from the germline V gene. CDR3 bases: TGTGCCATCAGTGTACCAGAAGACTATGGCTACACCTTC. Its translation is CAISVPEDYGYTF.

This rearrangement joins TRBV9 to TRBJ2-2; no clear D gene. Trimming took 4 bases from V and 1 from J, leaving 11 bases between them. Germline-derived CDR1 and CDR2 are SGDLS and YYNGEE. CDR3 length: 15 residues. DNA of the CDR3: TGTGCCAGCAGCATCGACGGAGAGAACACCGGGGAGCTGTTTTTT. As protein: CASSIDGENTGELFF.

To note about this clone: One junction end does not reproduce the germline sequence, and a read error may be involved. The chain uses TRBV7-7 and TRBJ2-5, with 11 bases fitting TRBD2. The CDR3 is made up of 18 amino acids. Per germline, CDR1 SSHAT and CDR2 FNYEAQ (reference sequence). The CDR3 protein is CASSLARGTSGRVETQYF. The CDR3, as DNA: TGTGCTAGCAGCTTAGCGCGGGGGACTAGCGGTAGGGTTGAGACCCAGTACTTC.